The rows below give T cell receptor beta chains drawn from one sample of a study of PD-1 blockade in classical Hodgkin lymphoma. Some clones are missing from TCRdb's copy, which holds only in-frame ones; the method was immunoSEQ multiplex PCR. The table lists about 2,400 clones, around 64% of them singletons. The sequences come from CD8+ T cells from blood, collected at baseline. All receptors come from a human donor with classical Hodgkin lymphoma. Both conserved end residues are part of each CDR3. A D gene is named only where the DNA matches it firmly. The size field is filled for only some rows; it gives once, few, many or a size class.

v_gene: TRBV6-5; d_gene: NA; j_gene: TRBJ2-1; abundance: NA; CDR3aa: CASWGPPGSYNEQFF; CDR3nt: TGTGCCAGCTGGGGACCTCCCGGCTCCTACAATGAGCAGTTCTTC
v_gene: TRBV7-8; d_gene: NA; j_gene: TRBJ1-3; abundance: NA; CDR3aa: CASSRDSGNTIYF; CDR3nt: TGTGCCAGCAGCCGGGACTCTGGAAACACCATATATTTT
v_gene: TRBV19; d_gene: NA; j_gene: TRBJ1-1; abundance: large; CDR3aa: CASSMVGNTEAFF; CDR3nt: TGTGCCAGTAGTATGGTAGGGAACACTGAAGCTTTCTTT
v_gene: TRBV5-4; d_gene: TRBD2; j_gene: TRBJ2-1; abundance: NA; CDR3aa: CASSLSPLAGGYNEQFF; CDR3nt: TGTGCCAGCAGCCTCAGTCCCCTAGCGGGAGGGTACAATGAGCAGTTCTTC
v_gene: TRBV9; d_gene: NA; j_gene: TRBJ1-5; abundance: few; CDR3aa: CASSVDVRQPQHF; CDR3nt: TGTGCCAGCAGCGTAGACGTTAGACAGCCCCAGCATTTT
v_gene: TRBV7-8; d_gene: TRBD2; j_gene: TRBJ2-3; abundance: NA; CDR3aa: CASSFRRLAVEDTQYF; CDR3nt: TGTGCCAGCAGCTTTCGGAGGCTAGCGGTGGAAGATACGCAGTATTTT
v_gene: TRBV2; d_gene: NA; j_gene: TRBJ2-1; abundance: NA; CDR3aa: CASSDNGYNEQFF; CDR3nt: TGTGCCAGCAGTGATAACGGCTACAATGAGCAGTTCTTC
v_gene: TRBV4-3; d_gene: NA; j_gene: TRBJ1-6; abundance: NA; CDR3aa: CASSRIYPSRGSPLHF; CDR3nt: TGCGCCAGCAGCCGAATTTACCCTTCTCGTGGGTCACCCCTCCACTTT
v_gene: TRBV29-1; d_gene: NA; j_gene: TRBJ1-3; abundance: NA; CDR3aa: CSVEDRMPGHSGNTIYF; CDR3nt: TGCAGCGTTGAAGATAGGATGCCGGGTCACTCTGGAAACACCATATATTTT
v_gene: TRBV12-5; d_gene: NA; j_gene: TRBJ2-7; abundance: NA; CDR3aa: CASGISGTDTYEQYF; CDR3nt: TGTGCTAGTGGTATCTCCGGGACCGACACCTACGAGCAGTACTTC